Below are 13 T cell receptor beta chains sequenced from a single sample in a study of beta chain features in type 1 diabetes. The whole isolated RNA underwent reverse transcription, so sequencing captured expressed TCRB transcripts. Data came from immunoSEQ multiplex PCR; TCRdb stores just in-frame clones and leaves some out. In the table there are roughly 370,000 clones, roughly 14% of which are singletons. The material sequenced was naive CD4+ T cells from blood. All receptors derive from a young man in good health.

In regard to this clone: This sample also contains other DNA sequences that code for the same CDR3. The chain couples TRBV4-3 to TRBJ2-1; tentatively, D is TRBD2 (5 bases). Trimming removed 4 bases at V and 4 bases at J, with 17 bases between. The germline V gene has CDR1 LGHNA and CDR2 YSLEER. CDR3 size: 16 residues. The CDR3 reads CASSPRPSGGYNEQFF. The CDR3 DNA is TGCGCCAGCAGCCCCAGGCCCAGTGGAGGTTACAATGAGCAGTTCTTC.

This clone came up a few times. The rearrangement links TRBV5-1 to TRBJ1-1; tentatively, D is TRBD1 (5 bases). CDR1 and CDR2 (germline): SGHRS, YFSETQ. Between the trimmed V and J ends, which lost 3 bases and 1 base, there was a span of 13 bases. This CDR3 has 15 residues. CDR3 residues: CASSSAGTPNTEAFF. Written as DNA, the CDR3 is TGCGCCAGCAGCTCCGCCGGGACCCCGAACACTGAAGCTTTCTTT.

In this sample, this clone turned up a few times. The chain couples TRBV7-2 to TRBJ1-1, with D hard to call. The CDR3 consists of 11 residues. Germline CDR1 reads SGHTA; CDR2 reads FQGNSA. V was trimmed by 3 bases and J by 14 bases, leaving 13 bases between them. DNA of the CDR3: TGTGCCAGCAGCTTGGGAGGGTCAAGCTTCTTT. It translates to CASSLGGSSFF.

The DNA for the CDR3 is TGCGCCAGCAGCCGCTTGACAGAACAACGTGGCTACACCTTC. Its translation is CASSRLTEQRGYTF. The chain has TRBV4-1 and TRBJ1-2; a possible D gene is TRBD1 (5 bases). Trimming removed 4 bases from V and 7 bases from J, with 16 bases in between. The CDR3 runs 14 residues. The germline V gene has CDR1 MGHRA and CDR2 YSYEKL.

The chain couples TRBV18 to TRBJ2-4; unclear D gene. Germline V gives CDR1 KGHSH, CDR2 LQKENI. The CDR3 runs to 16 residues. V dropped 1 base and J dropped 1 base, with 11 bases sitting between them. This CDR3 is CASSPLPHLAKNIQYF. CDR3 DNA sequence: TGTGCCAGCTCACCACTTCCCCACCTGGCCAAAAACATTCAGTACTTC.

This clone was found a few times. The CDR3 DNA reads TGTGCCTGGATGTCGGAGACTTACGGGGAGCTGTTTTTT. Its protein product is CAWMSETYGELFF. J is TRBJ2-2 and V is TRBV30; D gene unclear. The CDR3 extends over 13 amino acids. The germline V gene encodes CDR1 GTSNPN and CDR2 SVGIG (reference sequence). Trimming left V 4 bases short and J 7 bases short, with 13 bases between.

Regarding this clone: This sample includes further DNA sequences coding for the same CDR3. The rearrangement links TRBV7-9 to TRBJ2-3; D call uncertain. Germline-derived CDR1 and CDR2 are SEHNR and FQNEAQ (reference sequence). Trimming removed 3 bases at V and 1 base at J, with 5 bases between. CDR3 length: 13 residues. As DNA, the CDR3 is TGTGCCAGCAGCTTGAGCGGCACAGATACGCAGTATTTT. Amino acid sequence: CASSLSGTDTQYF.

The V call is TRBV30, the J call TRBJ1-3; TRBD1 matches 8 bases. The CDR3 is made up of 14 amino acids. V dropped 3 bases and J dropped 4; count of bases not matched to a gene: 5. The germline gives CDR1 GTSNPN, CDR2 SVGIG (reference sequence). CDR3 region: CAWSRTGTGNTIYF. The DNA of the CDR3 is TGTGCCTGGAGCCGGACAGGGACGGGAAACACCATATATTTT.

The rearrangement links TRBV7-2 to TRBJ2-1; D remains ambiguous. This CDR3 is 15 amino acids long. The germline gives CDR1 SGHTA, CDR2 FQGNSA. V lost 5 bases, J lost 5 bases, and 16 bases lay in between. The CDR3 nucleotides read TGTGCCAGCAGCGTCGTAGAAGCGCGGCACAATGAGCAGTTCTTC. This codes for CASSVVEARHNEQFF.

This clone has only a few counts. This chain links TRBV6-5 with TRBJ2-3; possibly TRBD1 or TRBD2 for D (5 bases each). The germline V gene has CDR1 MNHEY and CDR2 SVGAGI. The V end lost 6 bases, the J end lost 3 bases, and 13 bases lay between the germline ends. CDR3 length: 14 residues. The CDR3 DNA reads TGTGCCAGCAGAAGGGACCGGAGGACAGATACGCAGTATTTT. This encodes CASRRDRRTDTQYF.

This clone was recorded a few times. The V and J genes are TRBV10-3 and TRBJ2-6, with D uncertain. Germline loops: CDR1 ENHRY, CDR2 SYGVKD. The germline V and J ends were trimmed by 10 bases and 5 bases, with 9 bases remaining between them. This CDR3 is 12 amino acids long. The CDR3 here is CATTHRANVLTF. CDR3 in DNA: TGTGCCACAACCCATAGGGCCAACGTCCTGACTTTC.

DNA of the CDR3: TGTGCCAGCAGACTGACCGTTGACTATGGCTACACCTTC. Translation: CASRLTVDYGYTF. The chain is built from TRBV6-5 and TRBJ1-2, with unresolved D. V gave up 6 bases and J gave up 3 bases, with 11 bases separating them. This CDR3 region has 13 residues. Per germline, CDR1 MNHEY and CDR2 SVGAGI.

V and J are TRBV6-6 and TRBJ2-7; D uncertain. The CDR3 loop spans 12 amino acids. Germline CDR1 is MNHNY and CDR2 is SVGAGI (reference sequence). Trimming took 5 bases from V and 7 from J, leaving 12 bases between them. CDR3 DNA sequence: TGTGCCAGCAGTCCCACGGATGTAGAGCAGTACTTC. Its protein is CASSPTDVEQYF.